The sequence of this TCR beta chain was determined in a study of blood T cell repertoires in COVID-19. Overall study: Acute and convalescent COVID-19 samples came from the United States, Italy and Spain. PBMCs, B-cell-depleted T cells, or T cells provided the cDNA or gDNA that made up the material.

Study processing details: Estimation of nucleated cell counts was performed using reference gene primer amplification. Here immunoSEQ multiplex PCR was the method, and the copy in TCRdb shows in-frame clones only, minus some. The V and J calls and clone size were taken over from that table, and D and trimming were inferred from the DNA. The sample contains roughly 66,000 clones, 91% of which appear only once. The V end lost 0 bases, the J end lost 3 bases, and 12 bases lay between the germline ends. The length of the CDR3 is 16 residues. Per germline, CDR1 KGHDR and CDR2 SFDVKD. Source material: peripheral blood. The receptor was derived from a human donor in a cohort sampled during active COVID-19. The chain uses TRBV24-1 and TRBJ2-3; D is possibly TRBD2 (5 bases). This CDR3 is CATSDLAGGTTDTQYF. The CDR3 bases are TGTGCCACCAGTGATTTGGCGGGTGGCACGACAGATACGCAGTATTTT.